The clone carrying this T cell receptor (delta chain) was observed a handful of times. The antigen is undetermined. The protein TCRdb lists belongs to a much larger clone and differs from this DNA's translation at residue 3, which points to a read error; the protein shown is made from the DNA. The data originate from a study of γδ T cells in repeated Plasmodium falciparum infection. Study-level background: Age- and gender-matched Australian children served as comparison for malaria-exposed Malian children. Donors had four controlled P. falciparum NF54 infections over about 640 days. Study-level results: Donors in Mali lived in a small rural village, largely one ethnic group.

This CDR3 has 15 amino acids. Germline V lookup: CDR1 TSWWSYY, CDR2 QGS. TRG and TRD sequences were obtained from every sorted gammadelta sample. TCRdb re-analyzed the multiplex PCR reads via CATT. The sample gives about 93,000 delta-chain clones, roughly 0.9% of which show up once; 7.5% to 10% is in the top ten. Gammadelta T cells were flow-sorted from PBMC into Vgamma9/Vdelta2+ and Vdelta2-negative populations for bulk analysis. The sequencing sample was made of gamma-delta T cells from blood. This clonotype was sampled from a pool of human donors (malaria-infected and uninfected, not separated). The genes are TRDV1 and TRDJ1; maybe TRDD3 (6 bases). TCRdb is silent on the J gene; assignment here came from matching the DNA to germline. The chain's CDR3 is CAPGDPPAYTDKLIF. CDR3 DNA: TGTGCTCCTGGGGACCCCCCGGCGTACACCGATAAACTCATCTTT.